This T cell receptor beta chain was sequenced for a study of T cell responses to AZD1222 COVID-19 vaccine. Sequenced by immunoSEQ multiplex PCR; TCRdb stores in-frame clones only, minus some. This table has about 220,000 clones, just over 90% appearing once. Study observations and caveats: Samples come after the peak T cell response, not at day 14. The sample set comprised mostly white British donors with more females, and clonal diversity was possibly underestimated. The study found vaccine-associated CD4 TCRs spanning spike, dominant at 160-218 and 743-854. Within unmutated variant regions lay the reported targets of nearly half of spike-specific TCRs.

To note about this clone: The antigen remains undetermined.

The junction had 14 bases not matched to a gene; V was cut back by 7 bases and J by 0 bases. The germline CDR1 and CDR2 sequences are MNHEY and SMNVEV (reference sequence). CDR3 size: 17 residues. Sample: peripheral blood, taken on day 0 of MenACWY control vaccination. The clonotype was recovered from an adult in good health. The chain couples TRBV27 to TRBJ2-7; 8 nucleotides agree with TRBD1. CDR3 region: CASTTPPRDRSSYEQYF. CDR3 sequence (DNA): TGTGCCAGCACAACCCCCCCCCGGGACAGGAGCTCCTACGAGCAGTACTTC.